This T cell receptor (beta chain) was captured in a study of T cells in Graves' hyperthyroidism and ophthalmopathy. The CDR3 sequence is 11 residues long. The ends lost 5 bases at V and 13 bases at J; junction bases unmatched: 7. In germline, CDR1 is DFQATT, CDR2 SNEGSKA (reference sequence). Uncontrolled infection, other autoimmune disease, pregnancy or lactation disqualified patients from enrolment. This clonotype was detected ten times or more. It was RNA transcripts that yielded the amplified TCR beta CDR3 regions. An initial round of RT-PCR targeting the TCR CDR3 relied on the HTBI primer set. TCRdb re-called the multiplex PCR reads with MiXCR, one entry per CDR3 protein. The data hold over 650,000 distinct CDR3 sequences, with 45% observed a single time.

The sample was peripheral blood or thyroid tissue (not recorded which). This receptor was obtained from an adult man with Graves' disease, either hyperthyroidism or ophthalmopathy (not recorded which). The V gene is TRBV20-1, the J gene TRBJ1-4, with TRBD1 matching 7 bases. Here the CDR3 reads CSADTPGGLFF. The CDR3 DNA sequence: TGCAGTGCTGATACTCCAGGGGGACTGTTTTTT.